This T cell receptor beta chain came from a study of CD8 T cells in Susac syndrome. V was trimmed by 8 bases and J by 11 bases, leaving 16 bases between them. Germline lookup yields CDR1 SQVTM and CDR2 ANQGSEA. This CDR3 has 11 amino acids. A quantity of roughly 0.5 to 1 ug RNA underwent reverse transcription using random hexamers. Coverage of TCR beta CDR3 amplification by immunoSEQ multiplex PCR extended to 54 Vbeta and 13 Jbeta. MiXCR, applied by TCRdb to the immunoSEQ multiplex PCR reads, yields one record per CDR3 protein. The data show around 79,000 distinct CDR3 sequences, approximately 94% seen once. TEMRA cells were FACS-enriched, while CD8+ and CD4+ T cells were negatively isolated.

The chain employs TRBV29-1 and TRBJ2-1; D uncertain. This sequence originates from a human donor with multiple sclerosis. The sequenced material came from CD8+ T cells from PBMCs. CDR3 protein: CSYLLSGQQFF. The CDR3 DNA is TGCAGCTACCTCCTGAGTGGGCAGCAGTTCTTC.